This T cell receptor (beta chain) is from a study of CXCR3-negative and CXCR3-positive naive CD8 T cells. CDR3 length: 14 amino acids. Each CD8+ T cell subset was flow-sorted in triplicate. Every sort contained approximately 300,000 cells. Cells classed as naive CD8+ T cells were CD45RO-CCR7+CD27+CD95-. All TRB cDNA libraries came from 5' RACE performed with UMI labels. TCRdb reanalyzed the 5' RACE reads, giving one entry per CDR3 protein sequence and no DNA. The specimen's table records about 130,000 distinct CDR3 sequences. The rearrangement uses TRBV12-3 or TRBV12-4 and TRBJ2-7; TCRdb's D call of TRBD1 is untestable without DNA. Sequencing input: naive CXCR3- CD8+ T cells from blood. As to subset: CD45RO-CCR7+CD27+CD95- naive CD8+ T cells lacking CXCR3 (TNR3-). This clonotype originated in a human donor in good health. Some clones in this sample may be carry-over from other donors' samples. The CDR3 sequence: CASSWPGRSYEQYF.